One T cell receptor (beta chain) is described in this entry. The data derive from a study of T cell responses to AZD1222 COVID-19 vaccine. TCRdb's table, derived via immunoSEQ multiplex PCR, lists solely in-frame clones and lacks some. This table has about 150,000 clones, 70% to 90% appearing once. CDR1 and CDR2 (germline): SNHLY, FYNNEI. This CDR3 comprises 13 residues. Trimming took off 7 bases at V and 8 bases at J, with 17 bases between the two ends. The chain recombines TRBV2 with TRBJ1-2; D not certain. The clonotype was recovered from an adult in good health. The sequences come from peripheral blood, collected on day 0 of AZD1222 vaccination. CDR3 sequence: CASNSLKQGGYTF. As DNA, the CDR3 is TGTGCCAGCAATAGTCTCAAACAAGGGGGCTACACCTTC.